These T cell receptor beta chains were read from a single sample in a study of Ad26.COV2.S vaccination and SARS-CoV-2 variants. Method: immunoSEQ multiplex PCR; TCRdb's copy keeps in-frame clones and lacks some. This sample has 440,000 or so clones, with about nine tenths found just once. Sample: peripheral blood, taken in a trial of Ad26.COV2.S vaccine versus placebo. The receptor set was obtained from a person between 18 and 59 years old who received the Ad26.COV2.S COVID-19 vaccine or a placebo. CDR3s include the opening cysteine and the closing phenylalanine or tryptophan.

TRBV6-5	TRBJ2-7	CASRGTGLGPEQYF
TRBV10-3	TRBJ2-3	CAISDSTDTQYF
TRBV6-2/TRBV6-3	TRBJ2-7	CASSSRRGVEYEQYF
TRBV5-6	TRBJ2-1	CASSLGLSSYNEQFF
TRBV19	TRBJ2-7	CASSMGTGSYEQYF
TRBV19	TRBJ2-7	CASSRDRGHEQYF
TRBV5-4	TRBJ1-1	CASSSPGRVNTEAFF
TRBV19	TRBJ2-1	CASSSGGAGEQFF
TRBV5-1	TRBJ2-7	CASSLEGGHRGTKLMYYEQYF
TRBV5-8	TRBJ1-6	CASNWGQGTDSPLHF
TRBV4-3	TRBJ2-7	CASSQDSGNLEQYF
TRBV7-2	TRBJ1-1	CASSKGQTTEAFF
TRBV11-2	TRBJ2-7	CASSPRDTYEQYF
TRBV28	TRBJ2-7	CASSLIGVGEQYF
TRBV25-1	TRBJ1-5	CASSPDRGQPQHF
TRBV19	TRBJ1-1	CASRTGIVTEAFF
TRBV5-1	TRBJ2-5	CASSRTGSAETQYF
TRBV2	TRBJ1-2	CASTDRGPGGYTF
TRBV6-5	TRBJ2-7	CASRKTGGKDEQYF
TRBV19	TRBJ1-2	CASNHQKGFYGYTF
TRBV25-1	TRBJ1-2	CASSEFSDRSNYGYTF
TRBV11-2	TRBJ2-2	CASNSGTSGGLNTGELFF
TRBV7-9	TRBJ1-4	CASSLGPLGMNEKLFF